The 8 T cell receptor beta chains below all came from one sample that was sequenced in a study of identical twins (dated by TCRdb to the mid-2010s). Library method: 5' RACE. Instrument used: Illumina HiSeq 2000. TCRdb applied fastp at Q25 and MiXCR to the public reads, then kept only in-frame beta chains. Each CDR3 protein gets just one entry, which takes the most common genes and DNA from the rows behind it. The sample includes about 240,000 distinct CDR3 sequences, with about 10% observed a single time. More than 8% of the sample lies in the top ten. The sequenced sample consisted of memory T cells sorted from blood. According to the study, the label for this sample's cell subset or site signals: CD45RO+ enriched T cells. These receptors were taken from a man aged 45-65 years in good health.

J is TRBJ1-5 and V is TRBV28; 8 bases match TRBD1. Trimming took 4 bases from V and 8 from J; bases not matched to a gene: 7. Germline V lookup: CDR1 MDHEN, CDR2 SYDVKM. The CDR3 consists of 14 residues. The DNA for the CDR3 is TGTGCCAGCAGTTCCCCTCGACAGGGGAAGCCCCAGCATTTT. Protein sequence: CASSSPRQGKPQHF.

This clonotype was observed many times. The chain carries TRBV11-2 and TRBJ2-5, with D perhaps being TRBD1 or TRBD2 (6 bases each). The CDR3 extends over 15 amino acids. The V gene's germline CDR1 is SGHAT and CDR2 FQNNGV. Trimming removed 1 base at V and 5 bases at J, with 14 bases between. CDR3 in DNA: TGTGCCAGCAGCTTAGTAGGGGGGAGCCCGGAGACCCAGTACTTC. It encodes CASSLVGGSPETQYF.

This clonotype occurred many times. The chain couples TRBV3-1 to TRBJ2-1; no firm D call. The CDR3 runs to 13 residues. Trimming took 3 bases from V and 4 from J, leaving 7 bases between them. CDR1 is LGHDT, CDR2 YNNKEL, per germline (reference sequence). The DNA of the CDR3 is TGTGCCAGCAGCCACGGACGGTACAATGAGCAGTTCTTC. Amino acid sequence: CASSHGRYNEQFF.

V gene TRBV2 combines with J gene TRBJ2-7; D is uncertain. V lost 4 bases and J 5 bases, leaving 15 bases between the germline ends. The germline gives CDR1 SNHLY, CDR2 FYNNEI. This CDR3 contains 14 residues. CDR3 amino acids: CASSGSPRPHEQYF. CDR3 DNA: TGTGCCAGCAGTGGGTCACCTAGGCCCCACGAGCAGTACTTC.

There are many counts of this clonotype. The rearrangement uses TRBV6-1 and TRBJ1-4, with D unresolved. Germline loops: CDR1 MNHNS, CDR2 SASEGT. V lost 5 bases, J lost 4 bases, and 11 bases lay in between. This CDR3 contains 14 residues. The CDR3 loop is CASSRYGVNEKLFF. The CDR3 DNA sequence: TGTGCCAGCAGTCGATACGGGGTTAATGAAAAACTGTTTTTT.

This clonotype showed up many times. The V and J genes are TRBV12-3 or TRBV12-4 and TRBJ2-1; TRBD2 matches at 10 bases. This CDR3 contains 15 residues. Trimming removed 7 bases from V and 5 bases from J; junction bases left unmatched: 8. CDR3 in DNA: TGTGCCAGCACCTTACTAGCGGGACTTCACAATGAGCAGTTCTTC. This translates into CASTLLAGLHNEQFF.

This clonotype was seen at least ten times. This chain links TRBV5-6 with TRBJ1-2, with TRBD1 as a possible D gene (6 bases). Germline V CDR1 and CDR2: SGHDT, YYEEEE. This CDR3 has 14 amino acids. The V end lost 0 bases, the J end lost 4 bases, and 10 bases lay between the germline ends. CDR3 DNA sequence: TGTGCCAGCAGCTTGGAACAGGGAGGCTATGGCTACACCTTC. Encoded protein: CASSLEQGGYGYTF.

The chain carries TRBV18 and TRBJ2-1; 11 bases agree with TRBD2. The CDR3 consists of 16 residues. V lost 1 base to trimming and J lost 2 bases; unmatched junction nucleotides: 1. CDR1 and CDR2 from the germline V gene are KGHSH and LQKENI. CDR3 bases: TGTGCCAGCTCACCACTGGGACTAGCGGCCTACAATGAGCAGTTCTTC. The encoded protein is CASSPLGLAAYNEQFF.